This paragraph reports one T cell receptor (beta chain). These data belong to a study of blood T cell repertoires in COVID-19. Germline values: CDR1 KGHSH, CDR2 LQKENI. V shed 5 bases, J shed 3 bases, and the junction held 9 bases outside the gene matches. The length of the CDR3 is 17 residues. TCRdb's table, derived via immunoSEQ multiplex PCR, lists solely in-frame clones and lacks some. Altogether approximately 150,000 clones are present, just over 90% being singletons, with the ten largest covering roughly 5%. Specimen: peripheral blood. The sequence was obtained from a man aged 18-30 years with COVID-19, enrolled during active disease. The chain recombines TRBV18 with TRBJ2-6; TRBD1 matches 8 bases. The CDR3 DNA sequence: TGTGCCAGCTCAGACGACAGGGGCGGGTATGGGGCCAACGTCCTGACTTTC. This translates into CASSDDRGGYGANVLTF.